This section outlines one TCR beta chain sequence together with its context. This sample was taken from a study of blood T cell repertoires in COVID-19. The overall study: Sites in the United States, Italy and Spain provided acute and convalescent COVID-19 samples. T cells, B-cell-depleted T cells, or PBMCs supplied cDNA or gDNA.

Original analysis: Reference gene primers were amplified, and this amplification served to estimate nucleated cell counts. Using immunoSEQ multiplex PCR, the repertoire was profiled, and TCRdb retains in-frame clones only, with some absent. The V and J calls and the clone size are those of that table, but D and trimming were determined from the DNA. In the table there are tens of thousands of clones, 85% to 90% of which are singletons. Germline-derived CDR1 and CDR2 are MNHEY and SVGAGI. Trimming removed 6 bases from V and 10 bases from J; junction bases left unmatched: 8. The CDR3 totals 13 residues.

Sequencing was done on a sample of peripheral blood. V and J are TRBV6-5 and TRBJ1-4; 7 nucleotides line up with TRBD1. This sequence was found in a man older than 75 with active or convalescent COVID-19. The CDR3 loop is CASRVGQDAKLFF. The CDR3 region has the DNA TGTGCCAGCAGAGTAGGACAGGACGCAAAACTGTTTTTT.